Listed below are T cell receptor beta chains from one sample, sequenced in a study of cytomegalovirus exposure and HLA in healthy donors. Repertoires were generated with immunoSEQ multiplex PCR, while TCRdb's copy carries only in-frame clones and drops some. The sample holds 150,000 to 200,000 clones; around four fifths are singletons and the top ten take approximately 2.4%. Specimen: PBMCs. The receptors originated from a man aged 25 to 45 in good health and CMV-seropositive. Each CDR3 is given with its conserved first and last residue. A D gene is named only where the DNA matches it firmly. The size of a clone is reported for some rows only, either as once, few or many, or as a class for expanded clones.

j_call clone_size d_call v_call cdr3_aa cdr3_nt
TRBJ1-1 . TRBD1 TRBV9 CASSVEPRQGSIEAFF TGTGCCAGCAGCGTAGAGCCCCGACAGGGATCGATTGAAGCTTTCTTT
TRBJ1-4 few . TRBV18 CASSPQATGLTNEKLFF TGTGCCAGCTCCCCCCAGGCGACAGGACTAACTAATGAAAAACTGTTTTTT
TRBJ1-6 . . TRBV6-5 CASSYLQDSPLHF TGTGCCAGCAGTTACTTACAGGACTCACCCCTCCACTTT
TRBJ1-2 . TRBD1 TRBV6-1 CASRDRVAGYTF TGTGCCAGCAGGGACAGGGTGGCTGGCTACACCTTC
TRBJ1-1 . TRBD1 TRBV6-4 CASSETGTGYTEAFF TGTGCCAGCAGTGAGACCGGGACAGGGTACACTGAAGCTTTCTTT
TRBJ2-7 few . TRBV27 CASSLSRGPYEQYF TGTGCCAGCAGTTTATCGCGGGGCCCCTACGAGCAGTACTTC
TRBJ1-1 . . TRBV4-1 CASSHPGLTEAFF TGCGCCAGCAGCCACCCGGGACTCACTGAAGCTTTCTTT
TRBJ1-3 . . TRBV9 CASSVASRSGNTIYF TGTGCCAGCAGCGTAGCTTCCAGGTCAGGAAACACCATATATTTT
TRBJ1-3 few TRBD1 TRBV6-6 CASSYPTGVAGNTIYF TGTGCCAGCAGTTACCCAACAGGGGTGGCTGGAAACACCATATATTTT
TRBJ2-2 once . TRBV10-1 CASSDGGAPNTGELFF TGCGCCAGCAGTGATGGGGGGGCTCCGAACACCGGGGAGCTGTTTTTT
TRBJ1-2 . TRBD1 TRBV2 CASSGGTVNYGYTF TGTGCCAGCAGTGGGGGGACAGTGAACTATGGCTACACCTTC
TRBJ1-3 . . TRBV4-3 CASSQGEGIGDDTIYF TGCGCCAGCAGCCAAGGGGAGGGAATAGGGGACGACACCATATATTTT
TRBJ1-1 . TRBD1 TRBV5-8 CASSPRTGRSTEAFF TGTGCCAGCAGCCCCCGGACAGGGAGGTCCACAGAAGCTTTCTTT
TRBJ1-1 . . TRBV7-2 CASSFPTQNTEAFF TGTGCCAGCAGCTTCCCCACACAGAACACTGAAGCTTTCTTT
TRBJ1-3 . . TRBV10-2 CASRQGNTIYF TGCGCCAGCAGACAGGGAAACACCATATATTTT
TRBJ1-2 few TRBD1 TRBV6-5 CASSYSIRRTGHGYTF TGTGCCAGCAGTTACTCAATACGGAGGACAGGGCATGGCTACACCTTC
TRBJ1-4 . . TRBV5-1 CASSLEGVGEKLFF TGCGCCAGCAGCTTGGAAGGGGTAGGGGAAAAACTGTTTTTT
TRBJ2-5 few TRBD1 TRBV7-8 CASSLEGQPGTQYF TGTGCCAGCAGCTTAGAGGGACAGCCGGGGACCCAGTACTTC
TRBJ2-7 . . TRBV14 CASSRAGGVFYEQYF TGTGCCAGCAGCCGGGCAGGCGGGGTGTTTTACGAGCAGTACTTC
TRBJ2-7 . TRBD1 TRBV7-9 CASSLNGLRQGSYEQYF TGTGCCAGCAGCTTAAATGGACTGCGACAGGGATCCTACGAGCAGTACTTC
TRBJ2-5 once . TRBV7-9 CASSPRGETQYF TGTGCCAGCAGCCCTAGAGGGGAGACCCAGTACTTC
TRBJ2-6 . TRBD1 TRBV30 CAWGGTGAGFLAGANVLTF TGTGCCTGGGGAGGGACAGGGGCCGGTTTTCTAGCTGGGGCCAACGTCCTGACTTTC
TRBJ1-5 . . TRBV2 CASTLGGNQPQHF TGTGCCAGCACGCTCGGGGGCAATCAGCCCCAGCATTTT
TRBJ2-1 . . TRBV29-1 CSVDPGRVDYNEQFF TGCAGCGTTGACCCGGGCAGGGTTGACTACAATGAGCAGTTCTTC
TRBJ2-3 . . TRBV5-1 CASGVLAAHGDTQYF TGCGCCAGCGGAGTGTTAGCGGCCCACGGAGATACGCAGTATTTT